This T cell receptor (beta chain) was obtained from a study of radiotherapy plus CTLA-4 blockade in lung cancer (dated by TCRdb to the late 2010s). With respect to the entire study: Objective responses were observed in 15% to 20% of enrolled patients, and disease control was achieved in 25% to 35%.

The study tested focal radiation therapy combined with CTLA-4 blockade (ipilimumab) in patients with chemo-refractory metastatic non-small-cell lung cancer. What the authors observed across the whole study: TCR clones derived from tumors expanded in peripheral blood after treatment with radiotherapy and ipilimumab. Early dynamic changes in blood T cell clones, together with increased serum interferon-beta after radiation, were reported as the strongest predictors of response.

Library preparation employed the immunoSEQ multiplex PCR assay. The source is immuneACCESS, and TCRdb retained only in-frame sequences with V and J called. Part of the clones is not carried over; for the studies checked, unresolved V genes explain less than half of this, and the remainder is unexplained. This sample lists around 110,000 clones; about 84% were detected once. About 2.2% of the sample is in the top ten clones. Worth noting for this clone: Which antigen it targets is not known. Base-call qualities are not available, and no considerably larger clone is one nucleotide away.

Including cysteine and phenylalanine, the CDR3 has 11 amino acids. Of the read, only the CDR3 DNA is kept; its 33 bases are in frame from base 1. Unmatched junction bases come to 3, with V trimmed by 6 bases and J by 8 bases. The germline V gene (reference sequence) supplies CDR1 SEHNR and CDR2 FQNEAQ. This receptor chain uses TRBV7-9 and TRBJ1-1; 7 nucleotides in the junction match TRBD1. This receptor was identified in a human donor with non-small cell lung cancer that progressed on radiotherapy plus ipilimumab. Some clones in this sample may be carry-over from other donors' samples. This specimen consisted of peripheral blood, obtained from a patient treated with radiotherapy plus ipilimumab. In nucleotides, the sequence is TGTGCCAGCAGTGGGACAGTCGAAGCTTTCTTT. Translated, this gives CASSGTVEAFF.